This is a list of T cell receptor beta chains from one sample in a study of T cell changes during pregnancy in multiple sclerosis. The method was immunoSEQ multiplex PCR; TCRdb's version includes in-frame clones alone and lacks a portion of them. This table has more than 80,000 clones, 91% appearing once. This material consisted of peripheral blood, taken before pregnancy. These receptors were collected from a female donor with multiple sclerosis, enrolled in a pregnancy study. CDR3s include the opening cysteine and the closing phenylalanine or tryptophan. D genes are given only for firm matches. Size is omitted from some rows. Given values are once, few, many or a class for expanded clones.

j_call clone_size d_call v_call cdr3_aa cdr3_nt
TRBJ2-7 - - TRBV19 CASSIDWANSYEQYF TGTGCCAGTAGTATAGATTGGGCCAACTCCTACGAGCAGTACTTC
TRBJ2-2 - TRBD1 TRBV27 CASSQRLGQGLREELFF TGTGCCAGCAGTCAAAGGCTGGGACAGGGTTTAAGAGAGGAGCTGTTTTTT
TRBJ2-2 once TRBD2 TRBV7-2 CASSLVGGRWPGELFF TGTGCCAGCAGCTTAGTTGGCGGGAGGTGGCCCGGGGAGCTGTTTTTT
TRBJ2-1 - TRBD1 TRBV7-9 CASSWGDRVENEQFF TGTGCCAGCAGCTGGGGGGACAGGGTAGAGAATGAGCAGTTCTTC
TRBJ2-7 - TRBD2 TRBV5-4 CASSPTSSGSYEQYF TGTGCCAGCAGTCCTACGTCTAGCGGCTCCTACGAGCAGTACTTC
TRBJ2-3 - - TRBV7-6 CASSRDGDVDTQYF TGTGCCAGCAGCAGAGACGGAGACGTAGATACGCAGTATTTT
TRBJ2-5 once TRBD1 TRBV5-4 CASSPRDRVQETQYF TGTGCCAGCAGCCCCCGGGACAGGGTGCAAGAGACCCAGTACTTC
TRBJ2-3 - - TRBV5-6 CASSFGGTDTQYF TGTGCCAGCAGCTTCGGCGGAACAGATACGCAGTATTTT
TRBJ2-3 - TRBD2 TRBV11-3 CASSPGTSGGWTDTQYF TGTGCCAGCAGCCCCGGGACTAGCGGGGGGTGGACAGATACGCAGTATTTT
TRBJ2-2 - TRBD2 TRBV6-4 CASSATLAGVVTGELFF TGTGCCAGCAGTGCTACCTTAGCGGGAGTTGTAACCGGGGAGCTGTTTTTT
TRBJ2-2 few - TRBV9 CASSVAGTGELFF TGTGCCAGCAGCGTAGCAGGTACCGGGGAGCTGTTTTTT
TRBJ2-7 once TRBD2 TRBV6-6 CASSLSGSINEQYF TGTGCCAGCAGTCTCAGCGGGAGTATCAACGAGCAGTACTTC
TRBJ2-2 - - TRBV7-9 CASSSLLGRNTGELFF TGTGCCAGCAGCTCCCTTCTAGGGAGGAACACCGGGGAGCTGTTTTTT
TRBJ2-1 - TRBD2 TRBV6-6 CASSSLAGVSYNEQFF TGTGCCAGCAGTTCACTAGCGGGAGTATCCTACAATGAGCAGTTCTTC
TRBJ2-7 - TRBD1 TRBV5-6 CASSLGQFLTEQYF TGTGCCAGCAGCCTGGGACAGTTTCTTACCGAGCAGTACTTC
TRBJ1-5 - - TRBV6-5 CASSYSRNQPQHF TGTGCCAGCAGTTACTCGCGTAATCAGCCCCAGCATTTT
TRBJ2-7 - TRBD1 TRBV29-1 CSVAPNRGAGYEQYF TGCAGCGTTGCACCAAACAGGGGGGCTGGGTACGAGCAGTACTTC
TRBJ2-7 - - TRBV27 CASSTGTSSYEQYF TGTGCCAGCAGCACCGGGACATCTTCCTACGAGCAGTACTTC
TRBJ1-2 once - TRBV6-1 CASSESQGIGGYTF TGTGCCAGCAGTGAATCCCAGGGCATCGGGGGCTACACCTTC
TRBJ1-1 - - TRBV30 CAWSAVNTEAFF TGTGCCTGGAGTGCTGTGAACACTGAAGCTTTCTTT
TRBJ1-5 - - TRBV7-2 CASSFRGGQPQHF TGTGCCAGCAGCTTCAGGGGCGGACAGCCCCAGCATTTT
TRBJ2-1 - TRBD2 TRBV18 CASSPTSGVSSYNEQFF TGTGCCAGCTCACCAACTAGCGGGGTGAGCTCCTACAATGAGCAGTTCTTC
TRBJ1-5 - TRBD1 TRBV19 CASSIMTGRNQPQHF TGTGCCAGTAGTATCATGACAGGGAGAAATCAGCCCCAGCATTTT
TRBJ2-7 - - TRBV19 CASSVSWSSYEQYF TGTGCCAGTAGTGTAAGCTGGAGCTCCTACGAGCAGTACTTC
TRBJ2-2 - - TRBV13 CASSLSIPGGTGELFF TGTGCCAGCAGCTTATCCATCCCGGGTGGCACCGGGGAGCTGTTTTTT
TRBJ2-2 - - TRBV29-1 CSVYGGTGTQNTGELFF TGCAGCGTTTACGGGGGAACCGGGACTCAGAACACCGGGGAGCTGTTTTTT
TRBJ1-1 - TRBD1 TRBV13 CASENNRGNTEAFF TGTGCCAGCGAGAACAACAGGGGGAACACTGAAGCTTTCTTT
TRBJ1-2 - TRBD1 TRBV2 CASSPGTGRGYTF TGTGCCAGCAGTCCCGGGACAGGGCGCGGCTACACCTTC
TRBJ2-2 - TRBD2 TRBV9 CASSVSGTGSRRTGELFF TGTGCCAGCAGCGTAAGCGGGACGGGGAGTCGGAGGACCGGGGAGCTGTTTTTT
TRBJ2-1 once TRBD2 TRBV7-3 CASSPWTSGSYNEQFF TGTGCCAGCAGCCCCTGGACTAGCGGGAGTTACAATGAGCAGTTCTTC
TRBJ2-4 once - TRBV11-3 CASSLGGAKNIQYF TGTGCCAGCAGCTTAGGAGGAGCCAAAAACATTCAGTACTTC
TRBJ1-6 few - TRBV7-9 CASSLALGGGSPLHF TGTGCCAGCAGCTTAGCTTTGGGGGGTGGCTCACCCCTCCACTTT
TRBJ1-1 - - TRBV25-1 CASSEIRGGSFF TGTGCCAGCAGTGAAATCCGGGGGGGGTCTTTCTTT
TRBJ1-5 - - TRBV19 CASSQLDGGGPQHF TGTGCCAGTAGTCAGCTTGACGGGGGTGGGCCCCAGCATTTT
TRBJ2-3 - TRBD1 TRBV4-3 CASSPGTETSTDTQYF TGCGCCAGCAGCCCAGGGACAGAAACTAGCACAGATACGCAGTATTTT
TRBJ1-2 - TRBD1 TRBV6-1 CASSESWTGNDYGYTF TGTGCCAGCAGTGAAAGCTGGACAGGGAACGACTATGGCTACACCTTC
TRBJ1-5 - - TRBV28 CASSQTGPNQPQHF TGTGCCAGCAGTCAAACAGGCCCCAATCAGCCCCAGCATTTT
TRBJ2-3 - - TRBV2 CASSAQGGLGTDTQYF TGTGCCAGCAGTGCCCAGGGGGGCTTGGGCACAGATACGCAGTATTTT
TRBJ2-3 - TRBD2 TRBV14 CASSQDYSNWLAENVDTQYF TGTGCCAGCAGCCAAGATTATTCGAATTGGCTAGCGGAAAATGTAGATACGCAGTATTTT
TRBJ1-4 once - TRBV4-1 CASSQAVTFNEKLFF TGCGCCAGCAGCCAAGCGGTGACATTTAATGAAAAACTGTTTTTT
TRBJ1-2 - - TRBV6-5 CASSRGDRYGYTF TGTGCCAGCAGTCGGGGGGACCGCTATGGCTACACCTTC
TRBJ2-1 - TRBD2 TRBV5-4 CASSLRLAGDYNEQFF TGTGCCAGCAGCCTCAGACTAGCGGGAGATTACAATGAGCAGTTCTTC